The 30 T cell receptor beta chains below were found in one sample sequenced in a study of T cells in Graves' hyperthyroidism and ophthalmopathy. Amplified regions were TCR beta CDR3 sequences from RNA transcripts. The study used the HTBI primer set for a first-round RT-PCR of the TCR CDR3. One entry per CDR3 protein results from TCRdb running MiXCR on the multiplex PCR reads. Seen here are hundreds of thousands of distinct CDR3 sequences, approximately 14% observed once, and the top ten hold 13%. Sample: blood. All receptors derive from a man between 18 and 35 years old with Graves' ophthalmopathy.

This clonotype was observed a few times. This rearrangement joins TRBV4-2 to TRBJ2-1, with 15 bases fitting TRBD2. V shed 1 base and J 3 bases; nucleotides not matched to a gene: 7. The length of the CDR3 is 19 residues. Looked up from germline, CDR1 is LGHNA and CDR2 is YNFKEQ. The CDR3 DNA reads as TGTGCCAGCAGCCAAGTTGGGACTAGCGGGGGGAGGGGCTACAATGAGCAGTTCTTC. This encodes CASSQVGTSGGRGYNEQFF.

This clonotype was observed at least ten times. The V gene is TRBV7-8, the J gene TRBJ2-3; 8 bases fit TRBD2. The CDR3 loop spans 15 amino acids. Trimming took 5 bases from V and 6 from J; bases not matched to a gene: 10. Germline V gene data show CDR1 as SGHVS and CDR2 as FQNEAQ. The CDR3 loop is CASSPRDGRADTQYF. The DNA of the CDR3 is TGTGCCAGCAGCCCTAGAGACGGGAGGGCCGATACGCAGTATTTT.

V and J are TRBV6-9 and TRBJ1-1; D not certain. The CDR3 length is 12 residues. V gave up 6 bases and J gave up 3 bases, with 8 bases separating them. The germline CDR1 and CDR2 sequences are MNHGY and SVAAGI. The CDR3, as DNA: TGTGCCAGCAGACGTGGGTACACTGAAGCTTTCTTT. It encodes CASRRGYTEAFF.

This clonotype was seen ten or more times. The chain uses TRBV27 and TRBJ2-1; D is possibly TRBD2 (5 bases). This CDR3 is 14 amino acids long. CDR1 and CDR2 (germline): MNHEY, SMNVEV (reference sequence). V was cut by 3 bases and J by 7 bases, with 13 bases left in between. The CDR3 loop is CASSLSGFRNEQFF. The CDR3, as DNA: TGTGCCAGCAGTTTGTCGGGGTTTAGAAATGAGCAGTTCTTC.

There are many counts of this clonotype. This chain uses TRBV11-2 with TRBJ2-5; D not certain. The germline V and J ends were trimmed by 2 bases and 2 bases, with 6 bases remaining between them. Germline V gives CDR1 SGHAT, CDR2 FQNNGV. The CDR3 is 13 amino acids. The CDR3 DNA is TGTGCCAGCAGCTTATTCGAACAAGAGACCCAGTACTTC. Translation gives CASSLFEQETQYF.

This clonotype was recorded many times. The V gene is TRBV12-3 or TRBV12-4, the J gene TRBJ2-2; TRBD1 matches 11 bases. The ends lost 7 bases at V and 6 bases at J; junction bases unmatched: 1. This CDR3 region has 13 residues. CDR3 in amino acids: CASMDRGPGELFF. The CDR3 DNA reads as TGTGCCAGCATGGACAGGGGGCCCGGGGAGCTGTTTTTT.

In the case of this clonotype: A much bigger clone sits one base away, suggesting this may be a read error. This rearrangement joins TRBV6-5 to TRBJ1-1; 7 bases are shared with TRBD1. This CDR3 comprises 16 residues. Trimming cost V 5 bases and J 1 base; bases outside gene matches: 10. CDR1 and CDR2 (germline): MNHEY, SVGAGI. CDR3 in DNA: TGTGCCAGCAGTAAACCCCCCGGGACAGCGAACACTGAAGCTTTCTTT. This encodes CASSKPPGTANTEAFF.

The chain carries TRBV24-1 and TRBJ2-7, with 8 bases aligning to TRBD1. The germline V gene has CDR1 KGHDR and CDR2 SFDVKD. This CDR3 is 15 amino acids long. J was trimmed by 5 bases and V by 2 bases; bases with no gene match: 7. The CDR3 bases are TGTGCCACCAGTGATTCGTCTGACAGGGGCCACGAGCAGTACTTC. This sequence encodes CATSDSSDRGHEQYF.

This clonotype has a handful of counts. V usage is TRBV7-3 and J usage is TRBJ2-3, with 9 bases aligning to TRBD2. Germline trimming cut 4 bases from V and 9 bases from J; bases unmatched to any gene: 17. Germline CDR1 SGHTA, CDR2 FQGTGA. The length of the CDR3 is 17 residues. CDR3 region: CASSSSGVSGRLGTQYF. The DNA of the CDR3 is TGTGCCAGCAGCTCCTCCGGTGTTAGCGGGAGATTGGGCACGCAGTATTTT.

This clonotype has ten or more counts. The chain couples TRBV18 to TRBJ2-5, with D maybe TRBD1 (6 bases). Germline V gene lookup returns CDR1 KGHSH and CDR2 LQKENI. Trimming stripped 4 bases from V and 5 bases from J, with 11 bases between. The CDR3 covers 13 residues. The CDR3 loop reads CASSRLDRETQYF. The CDR3 nucleotides are TGTGCCAGCTCACGACTTGACAGGGAGACCCAGTACTTC.

This clonotype was counted between two and nine times. The chain combines TRBV15 with TRBJ2-3; the match to TRBD2 covers 13 bases. V was pared by 0 bases and J by 12 bases, with 6 bases of the junction left unmatched. This CDR3 region has 15 residues. Per germline, CDR1 LNHNV and CDR2 YYDKDF (reference sequence). The CDR3: CATSRDGGLAGPQYF. The CDR3 coding sequence is TGTGCCACCAGCAGAGATGGGGGACTAGCGGGACCCCAGTATTTT.

The rearrangement uses TRBV5-8 and TRBJ1-5; D call uncertain. From germline, CDR1 is SGHTS and CDR2 YDEGEE. This CDR3 has 14 residues. V dropped 2 bases and J dropped 3 bases, with 9 bases sitting between them. The CDR3 DNA reads as TGTGCCAGCAGCTTAAGACCGAACAATCAGCCCCAGCATTTT. Its translation: CASSLRPNNQPQHF.

In this sample, this clonotype turned up a few times. The chain recombines TRBV15 with TRBJ2-1; possibly TRBD2 for D (7 bases). Germline assignment: CDR1 LNHNV and CDR2 YYDKDF (reference sequence). This CDR3 has 17 amino acids. Trimming removed 0 bases at V and 4 bases at J, with 16 bases between. This CDR3 reads CATSRDGGGGKYNEQFF. The CDR3 DNA reads as TGTGCCACCAGCAGAGATGGGGGAGGGGGGAAATACAATGAGCAGTTCTTC.

The chain links TRBV5-1 to TRBJ2-5, with D perhaps assigned TRBD1 or TRBD2 (5 bases each). The V end was cut by 4 bases, the J end by 3 bases, with 13 bases between. Looked up from germline, CDR1 is SGHRS and CDR2 is YFSETQ. The CDR3 is made up of 14 amino acids. The CDR3 region has the DNA TGCGCCAGCAGCCTAGGGACCATTAAAGAGACCCAGTACTTC. Protein sequence: CASSLGTIKETQYF.

This clonotype was counted ten times or more. The V and J genes are TRBV27 and TRBJ1-5; D call uncertain. The germline V gene encodes CDR1 MNHEY and CDR2 SMNVEV (reference sequence). The CDR3 covers 15 residues. V was clipped by 6 bases and J by 0 bases, with 12 bases between them. CDR3 in amino acids: CASRGSRPSNQPQHF. The CDR3 nucleotides are TGTGCCAGCAGGGGCAGCCGGCCTAGCAATCAGCCCCAGCATTTT.

The chain uses TRBV12-3 or TRBV12-4 and TRBJ2-3; D possibly corresponds to TRBD2 (7 bases). Deletions cut 8 bases from V and 3 bases from J, with 15 bases between. The CDR3 has 14 residues. The CDR3 nucleotides read TGTGCCAGCGGGGGGGCCGCGGGTACAGATACGCAGTATTTT. Translating gives CASGGAAGTDTQYF.

This clonotype was detected a few times. The V call is TRBV6-1, the J call TRBJ1-2; no clear D. The germline gives CDR1 MNHNS, CDR2 SASEGT. Deletions cut 5 bases from V and 0 bases from J, with 10 bases between. The CDR3 consists of 14 residues. In DNA, the CDR3 is TGTGCCAGCAGTTTGCTGACCTCTAACTATGGCTACACCTTC. This translates into CASSLLTSNYGYTF.

Comment on this clonotype: Being one base from a much bigger clone, this may be a read error. The gene calls are TRBV6-1 and TRBJ2-5, with TRBD2 as a possible D gene (6 bases). The CDR3 contains 16 residues. Germline V CDR1 and CDR2: MNHNS, SASEGT. The germline V and J ends were trimmed by 4 bases and 2 bases, with 17 bases remaining between them. The CDR3 nucleotides read TGTGCCAGCAGTGTGTCGGGGGACGGGGTTCAAGAGACCCAGTACTTC. This sequence encodes CASSVSGDGVQETQYF.

This clonotype was counted at least ten times. The chain employs TRBV20-1 and TRBJ2-3; D might be TRBD1 or TRBD2, each matching 5 bases. The germline V gene encodes CDR1 DFQATT and CDR2 SNEGSKA (reference sequence). Trimming removed 3 bases from V and 6 bases from J, with 16 bases in between. This CDR3 has 14 amino acids. Written as DNA, the CDR3 is TGCAGTGCTAGCAGGTCAGGGACGGCGGATACGCAGTATTTT. Its protein product is CSASRSGTADTQYF.

The rearrangement links TRBV19 to TRBJ1-4, with D possibly being TRBD1 (5 bases). Germline CDR1 is LNHDA and CDR2 is SQIVND (reference sequence). V gave up 6 bases and J gave up 0 bases, with 14 bases separating them. This CDR3 spans 16 amino acids. The CDR3 DNA sequence: TGTGCCAGTAGAATCCGACCAGGGTCAACTAATGAAAAACTGTTTTTT. Its translation: CASRIRPGSTNEKLFF.

This clonotype was counted ten times or more. This chain joins TRBV20-1 and TRBJ2-2; no reliable D call. Germline V lookup: CDR1 DFQATT, CDR2 SNEGSKA (reference sequence). Trimming cost V 6 bases and J 4 bases, with 9 bases left between them. This CDR3 has 12 amino acids. The CDR3 is CSARSFTGELFF. For the CDR3, the DNA is TGCAGTGCACGGAGTTTCACCGGGGAGCTGTTTTTT.

Comments on this clonotype: A read error may explain this, as a much larger clone is one base away. The chain uses TRBV20-1 and TRBJ2-1; a weak D match, TRBD2 (6 bases). Germline values: CDR1 DFQATT, CDR2 SNEGSKA (reference sequence). There are 14 residues in the CDR3. The chain's CDR3 is CSADRDSNTNGQFF. DNA of the CDR3: TGCAGTGCCGACCGGGACTCGAACACCAATGGGCAGTTCTTC.

This clonotype was observed many times. The chain links TRBV6-1 to TRBJ2-1, with 7 bases fitting TRBD2. The CDR3 spans 13 residues. With V trimmed by 7 bases and J by 7 bases, 7 bases remained unmatched. CDR1 and CDR2 (germline): MNHNS, SASEGT. The CDR3 nucleotides are TGTGCCAGCATGAGGGAGGGGTGGAATGAGCAGTTCTTC. This encodes CASMREGWNEQFF.

The sample holds many counts of this clonotype. The chain has TRBV12-3 or TRBV12-4 and TRBJ1-2; weak D call: TRBD1 (6 bases). This CDR3 contains 14 residues. Trimming removed 0 bases at V and 4 bases at J, with 9 bases between. For the CDR3, the DNA is TGTGCCAGCAGTTTAGCGGGACAAATCTATGGCTACACCTTC. Translation gives CASSLAGQIYGYTF.

The chain is built from TRBV19 and TRBJ1-2, with 7 bases that match TRBD1. The CDR3 length is 14 residues. J was trimmed by 4 bases and V by 9 bases; bases with no gene match: 11. Germline V CDR1 and CDR2: LNHDA, SQIVND (reference sequence). CDR3 loop: CASTRGQIVYGYTF. CDR3 sequence (DNA): TGTGCCAGCACCCGGGGACAGATAGTCTATGGCTACACCTTC.

This sequence joins TRBV5-1 and TRBJ2-3; no reliable D call. There are 14 residues in the CDR3. CDR1 and CDR2 (germline): SGHRS, YFSETQ. Trimming removed 5 bases at V and 2 bases at J, with 12 bases between. CDR3 coding DNA: TGCGCCAGCAGGGATCAGTCGACCACAGATACGCAGTATTTT. Translating gives CASRDQSTTDTQYF.

This clonotype has more than one count but fewer than ten. CDR3 protein: CASSDPMSGTVSQPQHF. For the CDR3, the DNA is TGTGCCAGCAGTGACCCCATGTCCGGGACAGTTAGTCAGCCCCAGCATTTT. The chain joins TRBV25-1 to TRBJ1-5; 7 bases agree with TRBD1. Germline CDR1 and CDR2: MGHDK and SYGVNS. The V segment lost 3 bases and the J segment 6 bases; nucleotides outside the gene matches: 14. The CDR3 sequence is 17 residues long. Variable domain in full (rest from reference TRBV25-1 and TRBJ1-5): EADIYQTPRYLVIGTGKKITLECSQTMGHDKMYWYQQDPGMELHLIHYSYGVNSTEKGDLSSESTVSRIRTEHFPLTLESARPSHTSQYLCASSDPMSGTVSQPQHFGDGTRLSIL.

The table lists this clonotype with many counts. The rearrangement links TRBV7-9 to TRBJ1-5, with D unclear. The CDR3 extends over 14 amino acids. Trimming pared 5 bases from V and 3 bases from J, leaving 11 bases between. Germline CDR1 and CDR2: SEHNR and FQNEAQ (reference sequence). CDR3 nucleotide sequence: TGTGCCAGCAGCCAGGAGGGATTCAATCAGCCCCAGCATTTT. Its translation is CASSQEGFNQPQHF.

The V gene is TRBV10-1, the J gene TRBJ2-5; 12 bases align to TRBD2. CDR1 is WNHNN, CDR2 SYGVQD, per germline (reference sequence). The CDR3 consists of 16 residues. V shed 6 bases, J shed 1 base, and the junction held 6 bases outside the gene matches. CDR3: CASSGGLAGTQETQYF. The CDR3 bases are TGCGCCAGCAGCGGCGGACTAGCGGGGACCCAAGAGACCCAGTACTTC.

There are many counts of this clonotype. The J gene is TRBJ2-3, the V gene TRBV3-1; 12 positions match TRBD2. The CDR3 is 15 amino acids. Germline V CDR1 and CDR2: LGHDT, YNNKEL (reference sequence). J was trimmed by 6 bases and V by 5 bases; bases with no gene match: 6. CDR3 coding DNA: TGTGCCAGCAGCTCTTCTAGCGGGGGGGAGGATACGCAGTATTTT. Amino acids: CASSSSSGGEDTQYF.